The present T cell receptor beta chain was sequenced within a study of human T cells and chemical hapten exposure. At the level of the study: TCR yields per sample varied mostly from small pooled library volume differences. Whole-study findings and limits: While controls formed fewer of them, expanded TCRs formed significantly more large CDR3 similarity clusters.

Time point in this sample: patch test 3, about 24 weeks after DPC sensitization. Documented treatment: therapeutic diphenylcyclopropenone sensitization with weekly scalp DPC. Unique molecular identifiers were attached to individual cDNA molecules within the library. Each CDR3 protein gets one entry after TCRdb re-called the RACE reads with MiXCR. The data contain 70,000 to 90,000 distinct CDR3 sequences, under 14% of them singletons. This clonotype was found many times. The antigen is undetermined. V was trimmed by 6 bases and J by 0 bases, leaving 6 bases between them. The CDR3 has 13 amino acids. Germline CDR1 is SGHVS and CDR2 is FNYEAQ.

The chain links TRBV7-6 to TRBJ1-5; D perhaps matches TRBD1 (5 bases). This specimen was whole blood, taken in connection with sensitization to the hapten diphenylcyclopropenone (DPC). The sequence derives from a woman between 50 and 59 years old with alopecia areata. Some clones in this sample may be carry-over from other donors' samples. The CDR3 sequence: CASSQGSNQPQHF. The CDR3, as DNA: TGTGCCAGCAGTCAGGGTAGCAATCAGCCCCAGCATTTT.